These 4 T cell receptor beta chains originate from one sample sequenced in a study of T-cell memory formation after mild COVID-19. TCRdb fed the 5' RACE reads into MiXCR, producing one record per CDR3 protein. The repertoire holds about 130,000 distinct CDR3 sequences, with 15% to 20% as singletons. The sequencing input was PBMCs or a T cell subset sorted from them (not recorded which). These receptors came from a man aged 18 to 29 who had mild COVID-19 (a few samples of this study predate the infection). Cell type and time point are not known.

The chain has TRBV12-3 or TRBV12-4 and TRBJ2-5; a weak D match, TRBD2 (6 bases). V was pared by 8 bases and J by 4 bases, with 11 bases between. The CDR3 is 12 residues long. The CDR3 is CASGGFGETQYF. In DNA, the CDR3 is TGTGCCAGCGGGGGGTTCGGAGAGACCCAGTACTTC.

The chain is built from TRBV7-3 and TRBJ2-3; D unresolved. This CDR3 is built from 14 residues. Trimming pared 5 bases from V and 3 bases from J, leaving 12 bases between. Germline CDR1 is SGHTA and CDR2 is FQGTGA. The CDR3 DNA is TGTGCCAGCAGCAAACAGAGTTGGACAGATACGCAGTATTTT. Its translation is CASSKQSWTDTQYF.

V gene TRBV7-9 combines with J gene TRBJ1-4, with D perhaps matching TRBD1 (6 bases). The CDR3 totals 15 residues. Germline assignment: CDR1 SEHNR and CDR2 FQNEAQ (reference sequence). Trimming stripped 6 bases from V and 7 bases from J, with 18 bases between. In DNA, the CDR3 is TGTGCCAGCAGTCGGAGCCAGGGGCTCTTTGAAAAACTGTTTTTT. Its protein is CASSRSQGLFEKLFF.

This clonotype was observed a handful of times. This chain uses TRBV12-3 or TRBV12-4 with TRBJ1-1, with 10 bases fitting TRBD1. J lost 7 bases, V lost 5 bases, and 10 bases had no gene match. This CDR3 spans 15 amino acids. CDR3 nucleotides: TGTGCCAGCAGTAAGACAGACAGGGGGCTTGGTGAAGCTTTCTTT. This gives the protein CASSKTDRGLGEAFF.